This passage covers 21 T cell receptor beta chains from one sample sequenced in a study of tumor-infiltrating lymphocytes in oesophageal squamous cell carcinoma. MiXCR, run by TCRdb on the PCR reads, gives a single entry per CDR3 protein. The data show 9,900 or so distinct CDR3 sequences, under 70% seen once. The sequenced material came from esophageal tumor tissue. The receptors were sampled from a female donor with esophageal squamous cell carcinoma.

The CDR3 reads CASSTNNRRDRGLEYF. Here the CDR3 DNA reads TGTGCCAGCAGCACCAACAACCGCCGGGACAGGGGGCTTGAGTACTTC. The chain links TRBV28 to TRBJ2-7, with 12 positions matching TRBD1. This CDR3 region has 16 residues. Germline V gene lookup returns CDR1 MDHEN and CDR2 SYDVKM. Trimming at V came to 6 bases and at J to 11 bases, leaving 17 bases not matched to a gene.

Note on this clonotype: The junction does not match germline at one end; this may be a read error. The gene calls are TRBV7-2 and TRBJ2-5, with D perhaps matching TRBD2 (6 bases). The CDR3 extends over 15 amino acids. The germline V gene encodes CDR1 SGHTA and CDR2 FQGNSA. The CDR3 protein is CASSRSGSISSPLHF. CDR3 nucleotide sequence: TGTGCCAGCAGCCGCTCCGGGAGTATTAGCTCACCCCTCCACTTC.

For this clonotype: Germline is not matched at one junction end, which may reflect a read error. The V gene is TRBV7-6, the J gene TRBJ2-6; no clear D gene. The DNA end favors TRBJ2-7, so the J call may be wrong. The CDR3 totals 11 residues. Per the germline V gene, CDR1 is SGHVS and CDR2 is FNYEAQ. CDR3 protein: CASSIAYEQYF. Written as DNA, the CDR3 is TGTGCCAGCAGCATAGCTTACGAGCAGTACTTC.

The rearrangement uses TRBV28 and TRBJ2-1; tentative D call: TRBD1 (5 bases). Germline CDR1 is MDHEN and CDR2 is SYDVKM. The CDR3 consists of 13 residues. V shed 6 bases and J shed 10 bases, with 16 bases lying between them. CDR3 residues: CASRRQSSYEQFF. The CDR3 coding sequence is TGTGCCAGCAGGCGACAGAGCTCCTACGAGCAGTTCTTC.

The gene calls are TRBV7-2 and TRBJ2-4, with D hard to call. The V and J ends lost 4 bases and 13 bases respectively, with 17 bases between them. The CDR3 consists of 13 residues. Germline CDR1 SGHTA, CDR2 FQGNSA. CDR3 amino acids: CASSSQPFRTQYF. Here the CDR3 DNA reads TGTGCCAGCAGCTCCCAACCCTTCCGGACGCAGTACTTC.

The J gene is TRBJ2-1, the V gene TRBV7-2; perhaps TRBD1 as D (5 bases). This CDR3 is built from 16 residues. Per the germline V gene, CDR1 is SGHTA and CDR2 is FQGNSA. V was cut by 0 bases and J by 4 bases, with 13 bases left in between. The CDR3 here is CASSLAPPGMYNEQFF. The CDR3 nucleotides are TGTGCCAGCAGCTTAGCGCCCCCAGGGATGTACAATGAGCAGTTCTTC.

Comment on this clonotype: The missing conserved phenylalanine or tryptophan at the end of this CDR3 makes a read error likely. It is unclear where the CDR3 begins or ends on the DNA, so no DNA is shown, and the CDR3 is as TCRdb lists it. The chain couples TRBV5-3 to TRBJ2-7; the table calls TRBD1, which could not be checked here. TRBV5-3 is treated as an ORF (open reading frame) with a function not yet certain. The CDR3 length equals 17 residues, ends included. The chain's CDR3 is CASSLPPGRNYGYTFGS.

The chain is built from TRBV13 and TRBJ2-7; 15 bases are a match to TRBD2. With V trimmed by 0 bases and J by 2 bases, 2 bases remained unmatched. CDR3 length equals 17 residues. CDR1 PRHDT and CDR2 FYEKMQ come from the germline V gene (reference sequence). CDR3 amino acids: CASSLGGLAGGAYEQYF. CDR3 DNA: TGTGCCAGCAGCTTAGGGGGACTAGCGGGAGGCGCCTACGAGCAGTACTTC.

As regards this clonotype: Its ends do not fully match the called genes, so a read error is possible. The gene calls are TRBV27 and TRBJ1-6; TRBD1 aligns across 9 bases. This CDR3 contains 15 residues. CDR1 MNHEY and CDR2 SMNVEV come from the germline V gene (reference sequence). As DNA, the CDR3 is TGTGCCAGCAGTTCGGGGACAGGGATGAATTCACCCCTCCACTTC. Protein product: CASSSGTGMNSPLHF.

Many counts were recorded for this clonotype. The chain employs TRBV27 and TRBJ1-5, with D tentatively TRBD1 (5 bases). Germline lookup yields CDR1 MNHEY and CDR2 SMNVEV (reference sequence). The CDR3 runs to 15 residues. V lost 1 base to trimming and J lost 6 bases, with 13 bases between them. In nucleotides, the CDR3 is TGTGCCAGCAGTTTATGGTCAACAGGAGGTCAGCCCCAGCATTTT. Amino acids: CASSLWSTGGQPQHF.

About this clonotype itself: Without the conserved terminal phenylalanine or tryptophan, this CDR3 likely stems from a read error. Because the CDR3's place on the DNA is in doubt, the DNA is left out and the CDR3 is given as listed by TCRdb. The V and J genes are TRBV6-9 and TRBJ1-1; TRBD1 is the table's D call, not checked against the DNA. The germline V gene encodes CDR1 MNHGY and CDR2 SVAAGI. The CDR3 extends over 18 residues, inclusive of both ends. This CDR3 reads CASSFSGGAAPTSSSSGQ.

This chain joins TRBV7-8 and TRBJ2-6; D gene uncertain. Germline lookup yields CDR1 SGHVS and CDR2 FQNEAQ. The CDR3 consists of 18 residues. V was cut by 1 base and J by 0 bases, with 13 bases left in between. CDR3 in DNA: TGTGCCAGCAGCTTAGTAGGTCTTGATTTCTCTGGGGCCAACGTCCTGACTTTC. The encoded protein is CASSLVGLDFSGANVLTF. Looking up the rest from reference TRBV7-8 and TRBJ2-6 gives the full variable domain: GAGVSQSPRYKVAKRGQDVALRCDPISGHVSLFWYQQALGQGPEFLTYFQNEAQLDKSGLPSDRFFAERPEGSVSTLKIQRTQQEDSAVYLCASSLVGLDFSGANVLTFGAGSRLTVL.

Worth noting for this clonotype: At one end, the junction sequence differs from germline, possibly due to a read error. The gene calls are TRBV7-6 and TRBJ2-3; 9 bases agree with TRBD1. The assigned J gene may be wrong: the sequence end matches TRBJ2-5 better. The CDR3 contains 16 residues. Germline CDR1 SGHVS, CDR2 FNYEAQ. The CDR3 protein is CASSLEGRTGVETQYF. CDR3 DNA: TGTGCTAGCAGCTTAGAAGGGCGGACAGGGGTAGAGACCCAGTACTTC.

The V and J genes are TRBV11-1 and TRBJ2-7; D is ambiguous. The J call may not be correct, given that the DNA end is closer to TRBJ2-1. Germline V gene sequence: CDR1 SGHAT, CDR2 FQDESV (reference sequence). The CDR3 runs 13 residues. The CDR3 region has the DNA TGTGCCAGCAGCTTAGCTGGCGTTGATGAGCAGTTCTTC. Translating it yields CASSLAGVDEQFF.

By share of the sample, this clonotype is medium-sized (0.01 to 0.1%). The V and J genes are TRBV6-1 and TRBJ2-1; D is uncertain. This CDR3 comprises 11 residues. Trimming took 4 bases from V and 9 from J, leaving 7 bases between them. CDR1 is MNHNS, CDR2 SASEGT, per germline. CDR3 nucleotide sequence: TGTGCCAGCAGTGCACTAATTGAGCAGTTCTTC. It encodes CASSALIEQFF.

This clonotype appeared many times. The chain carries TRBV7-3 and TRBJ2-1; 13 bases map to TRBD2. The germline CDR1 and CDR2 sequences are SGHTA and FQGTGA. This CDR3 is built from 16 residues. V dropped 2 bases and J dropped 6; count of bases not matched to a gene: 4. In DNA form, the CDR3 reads TGTGCCAGCAGCTTATCCTGGACTAGCGGGGGCAATGAGCAGTTCTTC. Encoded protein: CASSLSWTSGGNEQFF.

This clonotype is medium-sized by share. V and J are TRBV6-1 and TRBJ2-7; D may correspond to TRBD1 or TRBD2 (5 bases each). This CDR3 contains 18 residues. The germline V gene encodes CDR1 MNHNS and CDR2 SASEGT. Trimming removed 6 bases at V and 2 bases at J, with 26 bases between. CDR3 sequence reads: CASREHGQGRWGTYEQYF. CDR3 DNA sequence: TGTGCCAGCAGGGAACACGGGCAGGGCAGATGGGGGACCTACGAGCAGTACTTC.

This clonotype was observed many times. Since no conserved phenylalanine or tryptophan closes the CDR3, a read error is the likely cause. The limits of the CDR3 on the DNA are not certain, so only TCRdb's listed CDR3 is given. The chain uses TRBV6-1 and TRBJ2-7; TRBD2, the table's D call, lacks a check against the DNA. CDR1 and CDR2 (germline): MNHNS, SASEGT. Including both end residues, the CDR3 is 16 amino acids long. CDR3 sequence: CASSARWRDYGYTFGS.

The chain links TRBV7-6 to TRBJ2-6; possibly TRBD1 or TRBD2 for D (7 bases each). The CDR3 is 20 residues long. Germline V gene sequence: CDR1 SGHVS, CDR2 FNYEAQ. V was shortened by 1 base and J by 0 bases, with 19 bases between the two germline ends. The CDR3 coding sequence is TGTGCCAGCAGCTTAGTCAGGGGGAGGGGCCGGATCTCTGGGGCCAACGTCCTGACTTTC. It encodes CASSLVRGRGRISGANVLTF.

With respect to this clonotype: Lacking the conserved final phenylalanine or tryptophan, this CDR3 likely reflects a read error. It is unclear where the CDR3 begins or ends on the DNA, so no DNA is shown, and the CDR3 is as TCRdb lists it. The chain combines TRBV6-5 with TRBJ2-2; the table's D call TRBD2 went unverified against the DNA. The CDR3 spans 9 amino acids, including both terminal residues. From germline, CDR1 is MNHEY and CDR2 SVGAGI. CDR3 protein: CASSYSGLA.

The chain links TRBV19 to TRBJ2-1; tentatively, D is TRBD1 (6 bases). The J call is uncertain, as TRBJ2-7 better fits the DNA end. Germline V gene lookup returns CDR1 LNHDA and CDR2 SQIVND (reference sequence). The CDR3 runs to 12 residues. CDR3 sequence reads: CATQGSYNEQYF. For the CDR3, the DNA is TGTGCCACCCAGGGGTCCTACAATGAGCAGTACTTC.